This TCR beta chain was sequenced in a study of identical twins. The CDR3 sequence is 14 residues long. V gave up 8 bases and J gave up 0 bases, with 11 bases separating them. In germline, CDR1 is ENHRY, CDR2 SYGVKD. This clonotype has only a few counts. Antigen specificity is unknown. General observations from the study: The study reached conclusions through statistical analysis that was cross-sectional, not following the same donors.

TCRdb re-derived calls from the 5' RACE reads in MiXCR, one entry per CDR3 protein. The sample has more than 400,000 distinct CDR3 sequences, around 15% seen once. The data were also submitted as part of a second study, on yellow fever vaccine responses in identical twins.

The sequence was obtained from a young woman in good health. The specimen was CD4+ T cells sorted from blood. The chain recombines TRBV10-3 with TRBJ1-5; D is unresolved. CDR3 in amino acids: CAIGASISNQPQHF. CDR3 coding DNA: TGTGCCATCGGAGCATCGATTAGCAATCAGCCCCAGCATTTT.